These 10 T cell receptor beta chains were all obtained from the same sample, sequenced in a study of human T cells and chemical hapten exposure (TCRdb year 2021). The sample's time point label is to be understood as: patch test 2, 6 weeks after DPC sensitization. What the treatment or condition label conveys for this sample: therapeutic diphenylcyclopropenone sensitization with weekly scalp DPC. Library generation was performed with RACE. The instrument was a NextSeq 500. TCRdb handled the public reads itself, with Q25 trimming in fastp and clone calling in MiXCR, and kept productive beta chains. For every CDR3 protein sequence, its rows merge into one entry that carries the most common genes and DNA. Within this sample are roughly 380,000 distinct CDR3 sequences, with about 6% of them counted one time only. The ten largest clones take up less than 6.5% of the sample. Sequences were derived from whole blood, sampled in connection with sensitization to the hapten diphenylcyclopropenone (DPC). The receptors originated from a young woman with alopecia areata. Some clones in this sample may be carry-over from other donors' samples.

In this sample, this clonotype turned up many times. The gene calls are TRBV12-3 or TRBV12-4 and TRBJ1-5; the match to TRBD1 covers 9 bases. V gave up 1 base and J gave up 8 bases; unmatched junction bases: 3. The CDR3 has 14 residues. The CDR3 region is CASSLGTGEKPQHF. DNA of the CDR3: TGTGCCAGCAGTTTAGGGACAGGGGAAAAGCCCCAGCATTTT.

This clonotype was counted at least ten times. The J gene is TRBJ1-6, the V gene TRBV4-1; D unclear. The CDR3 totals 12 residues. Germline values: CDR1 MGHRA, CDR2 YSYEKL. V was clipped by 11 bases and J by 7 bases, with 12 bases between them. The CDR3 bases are TGCGCCGTGGGTACGGCGAATTCACCCCTCCACTTT. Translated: CAVGTANSPLHF.

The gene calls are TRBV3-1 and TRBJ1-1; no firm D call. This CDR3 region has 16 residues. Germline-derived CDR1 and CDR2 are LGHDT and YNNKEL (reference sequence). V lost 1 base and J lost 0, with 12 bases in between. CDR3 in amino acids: CASSQVLWSMNTEAFF. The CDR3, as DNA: TGTGCCAGCAGCCAAGTTCTATGGTCCATGAACACTGAAGCTTTCTTT.

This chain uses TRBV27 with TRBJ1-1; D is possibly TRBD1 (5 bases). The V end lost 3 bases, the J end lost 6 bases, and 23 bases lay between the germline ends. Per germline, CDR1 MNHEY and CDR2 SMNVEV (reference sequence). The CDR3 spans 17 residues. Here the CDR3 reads CASSFVRSGSRGAEAFF. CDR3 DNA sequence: TGTGCCAGCAGTTTCGTTCGGTCCGGCAGCCGGGGCGCTGAAGCTTTCTTT.

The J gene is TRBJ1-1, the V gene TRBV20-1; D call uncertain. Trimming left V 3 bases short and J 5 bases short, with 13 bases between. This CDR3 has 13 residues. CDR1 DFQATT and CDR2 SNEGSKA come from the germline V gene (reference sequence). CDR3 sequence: CSASAWVVTEAFF. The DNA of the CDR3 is TGCAGTGCTAGTGCATGGGTGGTTACTGAAGCTTTCTTT.

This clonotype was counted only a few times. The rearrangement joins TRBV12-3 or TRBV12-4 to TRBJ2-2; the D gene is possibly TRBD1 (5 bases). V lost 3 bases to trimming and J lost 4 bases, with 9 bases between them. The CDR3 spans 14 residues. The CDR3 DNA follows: TGTGCCAGCAGTTTCCCCCAGGGCACCGGGGAGCTGTTTTTT. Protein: CASSFPQGTGELFF.

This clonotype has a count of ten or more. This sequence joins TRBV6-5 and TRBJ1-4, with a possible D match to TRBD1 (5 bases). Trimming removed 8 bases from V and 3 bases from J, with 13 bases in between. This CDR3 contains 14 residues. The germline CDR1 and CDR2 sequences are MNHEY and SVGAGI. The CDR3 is CASWGGVANEKLFF. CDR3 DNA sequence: TGTGCCAGCTGGGGGGGGGTGGCTAATGAAAAACTGTTTTTT.

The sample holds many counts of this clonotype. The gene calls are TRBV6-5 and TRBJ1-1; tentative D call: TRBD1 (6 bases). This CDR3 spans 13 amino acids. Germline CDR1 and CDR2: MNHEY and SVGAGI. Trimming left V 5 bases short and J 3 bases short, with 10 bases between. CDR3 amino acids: CASSKNRDTEAFF. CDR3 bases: TGTGCCAGCAGTAAAAACAGGGACACTGAAGCTTTCTTT.

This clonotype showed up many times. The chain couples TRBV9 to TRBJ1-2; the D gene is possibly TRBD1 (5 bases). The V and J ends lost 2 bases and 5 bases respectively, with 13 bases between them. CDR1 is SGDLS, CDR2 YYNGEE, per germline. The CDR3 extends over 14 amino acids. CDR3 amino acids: CASSVDTTPYGYTF. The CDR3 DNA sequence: TGTGCCAGCAGCGTGGACACCACTCCATATGGCTACACCTTC.

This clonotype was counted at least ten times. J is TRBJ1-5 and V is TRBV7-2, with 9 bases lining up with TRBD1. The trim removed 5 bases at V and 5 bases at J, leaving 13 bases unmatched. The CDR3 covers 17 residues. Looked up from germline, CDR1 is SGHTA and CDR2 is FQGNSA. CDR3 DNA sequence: TGTGCCAGCAGCCGAAGGAGGGGACAGGGAAGGCATCAGCCCCAGCATTTT. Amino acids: CASSRRRGQGRHQPQHF. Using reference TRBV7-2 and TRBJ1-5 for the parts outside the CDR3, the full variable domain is GAGVSQSPSNKVTEKGKDVELRCDPISGHTALYWYRQSLGQGLEFLIYFQGNSAPDKSGLPSDRFSAERTGGSVSTLTIQRTQQEDSAVYLCASSRRRGQGRHQPQHFGDGTRLSIL.